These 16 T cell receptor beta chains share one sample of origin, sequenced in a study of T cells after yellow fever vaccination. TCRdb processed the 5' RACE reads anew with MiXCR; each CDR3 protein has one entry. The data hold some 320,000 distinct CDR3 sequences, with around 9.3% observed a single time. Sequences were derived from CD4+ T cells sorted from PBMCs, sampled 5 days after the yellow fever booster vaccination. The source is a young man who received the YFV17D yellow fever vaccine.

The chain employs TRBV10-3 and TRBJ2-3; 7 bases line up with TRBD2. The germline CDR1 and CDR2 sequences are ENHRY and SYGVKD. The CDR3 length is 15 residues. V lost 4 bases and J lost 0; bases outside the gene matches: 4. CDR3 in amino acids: CAISGLAASTDTQYF. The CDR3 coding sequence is TGTGCCATCAGTGGGCTAGCGGCTAGCACAGATACGCAGTATTTT.

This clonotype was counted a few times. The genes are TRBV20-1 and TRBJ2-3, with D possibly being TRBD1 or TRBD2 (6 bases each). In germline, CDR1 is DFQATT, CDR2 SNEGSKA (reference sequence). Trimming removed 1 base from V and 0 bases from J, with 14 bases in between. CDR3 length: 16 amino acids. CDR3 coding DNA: TGCAGTGCTAGAGTTTTCGGGGGCCCTAGCACAGATACGCAGTATTTT. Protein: CSARVFGGPSTDTQYF.

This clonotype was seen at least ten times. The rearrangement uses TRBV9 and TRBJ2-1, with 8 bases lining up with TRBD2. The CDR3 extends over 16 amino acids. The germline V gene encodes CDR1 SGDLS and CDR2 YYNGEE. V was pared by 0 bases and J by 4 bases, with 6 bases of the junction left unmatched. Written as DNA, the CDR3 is TGTGCCAGCAGCGTAGTCCCTAGCGGGCGTTACAATGAGCAGTTCTTC. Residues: CASSVVPSGRYNEQFF. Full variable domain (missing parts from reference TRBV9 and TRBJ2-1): DSGVTQTPKHLITATGQRVTLRCSPRSGDLSVYWYQQSLDQGLQFLIQYYNGEERAKGNILERFSAQQFPDLHSELNLSSLELGDSALYFCASSVVPSGRYNEQFFGPGTRLTVL.

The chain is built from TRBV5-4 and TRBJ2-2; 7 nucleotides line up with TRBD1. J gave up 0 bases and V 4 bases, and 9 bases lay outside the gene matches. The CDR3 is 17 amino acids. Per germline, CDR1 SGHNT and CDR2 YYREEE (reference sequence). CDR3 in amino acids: CASSPPPGQTNTGELFF. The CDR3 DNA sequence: TGTGCCAGCAGCCCTCCCCCGGGACAGACGAACACCGGGGAGCTGTTTTTT.

Written as DNA, the CDR3 is TGTGCCAGCAGTTACGCTAGCGGGGCTTCCCAAGAGACCCAGTACTTC. Residues: CASSYASGASQETQYF. The chain employs TRBV6-5 and TRBJ2-5, with 9 bases identical to TRBD2. Trimming took 2 bases from V and 1 from J; bases not matched to a gene: 5. The length of the CDR3 is 16 residues. CDR1 is MNHEY, CDR2 SVGAGI, per germline.

The CDR3, as DNA: TGTGCCAGCAGCTTATCTTCATTGGATACGCAGTATTTT. Amino acids: CASSLSSLDTQYF. The chain employs TRBV7-3 and TRBJ2-3; the D is unclear. V shed 2 bases and J shed 6 bases, with 9 bases lying between them. Germline V gene data show CDR1 as SGHTA and CDR2 as FQGTGA. The CDR3 is 13 residues long.

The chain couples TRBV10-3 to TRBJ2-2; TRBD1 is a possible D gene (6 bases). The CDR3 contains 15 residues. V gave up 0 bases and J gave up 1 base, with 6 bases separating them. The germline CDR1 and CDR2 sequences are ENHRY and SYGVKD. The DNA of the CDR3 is TGTGCCATCAGTGAGTCCAGGGGGAACACCGGGGAGCTGTTTTTT. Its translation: CAISESRGNTGELFF.

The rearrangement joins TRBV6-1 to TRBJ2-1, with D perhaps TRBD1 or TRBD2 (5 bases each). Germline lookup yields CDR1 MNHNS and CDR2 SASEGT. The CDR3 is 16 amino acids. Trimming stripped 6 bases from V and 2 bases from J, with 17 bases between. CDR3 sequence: CASSPHWDGAYNEQFF. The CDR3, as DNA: TGTGCCAGCAGCCCTCACTGGGACGGCGCCTACAATGAGCAGTTCTTC.

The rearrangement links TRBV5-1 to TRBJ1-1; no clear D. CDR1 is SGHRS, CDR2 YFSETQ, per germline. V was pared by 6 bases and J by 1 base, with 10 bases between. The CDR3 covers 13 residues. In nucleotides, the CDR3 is TGCGCCAGCACCCCGAGGTGGAACACTGAAGCTTTCTTT. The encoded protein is CASTPRWNTEAFF.

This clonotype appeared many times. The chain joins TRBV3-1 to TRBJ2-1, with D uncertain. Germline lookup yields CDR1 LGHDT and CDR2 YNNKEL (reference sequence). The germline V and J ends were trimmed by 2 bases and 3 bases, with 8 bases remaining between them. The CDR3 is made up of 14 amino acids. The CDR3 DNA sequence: TGTGCCAGCAGCCAAACTGGCAACTACAATGAGCAGTTCTTC. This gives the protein CASSQTGNYNEQFF.

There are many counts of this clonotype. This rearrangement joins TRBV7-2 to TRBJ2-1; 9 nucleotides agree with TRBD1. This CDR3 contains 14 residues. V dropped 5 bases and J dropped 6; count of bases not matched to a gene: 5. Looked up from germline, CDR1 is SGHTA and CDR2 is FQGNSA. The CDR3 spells CASSRDRAGNEQFF. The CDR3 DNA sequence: TGTGCCAGCAGCCGGGACAGGGCGGGCAATGAGCAGTTCTTC. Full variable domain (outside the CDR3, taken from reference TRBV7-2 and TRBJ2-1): GAGVSQSPSNKVTEKGKDVELRCDPISGHTALYWYRQSLGQGLEFLIYFQGNSAPDKSGLPSDRFSAERTGGSVSTLTIQRTQQEDSAVYLCASSRDRAGNEQFFGPGTRLTVL.

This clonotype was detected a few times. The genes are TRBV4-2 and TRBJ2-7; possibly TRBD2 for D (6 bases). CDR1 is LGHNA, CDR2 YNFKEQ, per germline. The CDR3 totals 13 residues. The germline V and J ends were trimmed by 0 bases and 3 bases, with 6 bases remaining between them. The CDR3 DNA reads TGTGCCAGCAGCCAAGAGCGGGACTACGAGCAGTACTTC. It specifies CASSQERDYEQYF.

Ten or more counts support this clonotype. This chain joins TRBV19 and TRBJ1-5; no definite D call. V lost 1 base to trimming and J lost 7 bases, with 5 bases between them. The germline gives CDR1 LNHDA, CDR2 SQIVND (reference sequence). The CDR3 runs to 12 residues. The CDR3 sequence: CASSIGSQPQHF. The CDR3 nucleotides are TGTGCCAGTAGTATAGGGAGCCAGCCCCAGCATTTT.

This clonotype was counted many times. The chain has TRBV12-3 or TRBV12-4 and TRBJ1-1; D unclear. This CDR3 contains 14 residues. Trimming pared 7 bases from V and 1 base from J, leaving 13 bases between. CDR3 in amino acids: CASTRTHANTEAFF. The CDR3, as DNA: TGTGCCAGCACAAGGACCCACGCGAACACTGAAGCTTTCTTT.

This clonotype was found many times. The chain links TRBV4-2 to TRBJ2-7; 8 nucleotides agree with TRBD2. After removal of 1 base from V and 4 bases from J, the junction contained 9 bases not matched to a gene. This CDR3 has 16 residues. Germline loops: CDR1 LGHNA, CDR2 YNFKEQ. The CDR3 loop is CASSQVVAGGSYEQYF. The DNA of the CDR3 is TGTGCCAGCAGCCAAGTTGTCGCGGGGGGTAGTTACGAGCAGTACTTC.

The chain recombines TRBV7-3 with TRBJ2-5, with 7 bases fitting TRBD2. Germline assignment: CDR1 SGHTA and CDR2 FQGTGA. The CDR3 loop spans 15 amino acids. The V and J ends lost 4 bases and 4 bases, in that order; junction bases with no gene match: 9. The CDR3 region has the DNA TGTGCCAGCAGCTCCCGGGGGGATTTGGGAGAGACCCAGTACTTC. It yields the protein CASSSRGDLGETQYF. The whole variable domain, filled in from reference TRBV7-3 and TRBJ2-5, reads GAGVSQTPSNKVTEKGKYVELRCDPISGHTALYWYRQSLGQGPEFLIYFQGTGAADDSGLPNDRFFAVRPEGSVSTLKIQRTERGDSAVYLCASSSRGDLGETQYFGPGTRLLVL.